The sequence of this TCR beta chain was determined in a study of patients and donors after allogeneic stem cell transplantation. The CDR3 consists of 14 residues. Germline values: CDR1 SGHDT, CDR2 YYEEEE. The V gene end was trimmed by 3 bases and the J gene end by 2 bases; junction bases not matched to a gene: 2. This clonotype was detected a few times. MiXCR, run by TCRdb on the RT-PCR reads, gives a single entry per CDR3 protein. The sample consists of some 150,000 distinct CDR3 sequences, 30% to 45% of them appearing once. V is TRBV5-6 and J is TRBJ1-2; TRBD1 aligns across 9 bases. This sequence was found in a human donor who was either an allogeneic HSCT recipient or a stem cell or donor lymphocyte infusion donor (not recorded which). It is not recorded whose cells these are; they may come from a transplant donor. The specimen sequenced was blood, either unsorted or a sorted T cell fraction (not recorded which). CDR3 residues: CASSSGTGNYGYTF. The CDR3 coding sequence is TGTGCCAGCAGCTCCGGGACAGGGAACTATGGCTACACCTTC.